A single sample is the source of the 4 T cell receptor beta chains below, sequenced in a study of Tregs in tolerant kidney transplant recipients. TCRdb's table, derived via immunoSEQ multiplex PCR, lists solely in-frame clones and lacks some. This table holds some 62,000 clones, 95% to 98% found once. Source: Tregs from blood, taken before the transplant. The receptor source for this set is a human donor who received a combined kidney and bone marrow transplant.

Only one count was recorded for this clone. This chain links TRBV5-1 with TRBJ2-7, with 8 positions matching TRBD2. The CDR3 runs 14 residues. Trimming took 3 bases from V and 2 from J; bases not matched to a gene: 4. Germline CDR1 SGHRS, CDR2 YFSETQ. The CDR3 bases are TGCGCCAGCAGCTCGACTAGCGTTACCTACGAGCAGTACTTC. Its translation is CASSSTSVTYEQYF.

The V and J genes are TRBV2 and TRBJ1-2, with D maybe TRBD1 (5 bases). The V gene lost 0 bases and the J gene lost 8 bases, with 13 bases spanning the gap. From germline, CDR1 is SNHLY and CDR2 FYNNEI. The CDR3 sequence is 14 residues long. CDR3 sequence (DNA): TGTGCCAGCAGTGAAGCGCGCAGGGTGTACGGCTACACCTTC. Its translation is CASSEARRVYGYTF.

The chain recombines TRBV28 with TRBJ2-5; D is perhaps TRBD1 (5 bases). The CDR3 contains 15 residues. Germline V gene lookup returns CDR1 MDHEN and CDR2 SYDVKM. Deletions cut 7 bases from V and 5 bases from J, with 20 bases between. CDR3 coding DNA: TGTGCCAGCAAGTTCAGGGCAGGGCTGTTGGAGACCCAGTACTTC. It translates to CASKFRAGLLETQYF.

The chain recombines TRBV11-2 with TRBJ1-3; no clear D. The V gene's germline CDR1 is SGHAT and CDR2 FQNNGV. The CDR3 covers 14 residues. V was pared by 0 bases and J by 0 bases, with 3 bases between. The chain's CDR3 is CASSLDISGNTIYF. CDR3 in DNA: TGTGCCAGCAGCTTAGACATCTCTGGAAACACCATATATTTT.